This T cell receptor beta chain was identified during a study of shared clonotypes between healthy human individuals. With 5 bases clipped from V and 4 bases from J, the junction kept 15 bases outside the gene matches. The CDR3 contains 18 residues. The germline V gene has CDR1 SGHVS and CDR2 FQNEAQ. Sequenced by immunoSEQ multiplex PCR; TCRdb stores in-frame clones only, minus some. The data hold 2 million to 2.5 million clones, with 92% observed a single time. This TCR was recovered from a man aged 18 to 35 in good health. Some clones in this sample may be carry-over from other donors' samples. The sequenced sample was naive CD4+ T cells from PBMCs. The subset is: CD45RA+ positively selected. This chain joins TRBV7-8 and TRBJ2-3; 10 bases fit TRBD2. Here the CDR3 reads CASSTGGGLAAEADTQYF. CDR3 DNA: TGTGCCAGCAGCACCGGAGGAGGACTAGCGGCCGAGGCAGATACGCAGTATTTT.